This TCR beta chain was sequenced during a study of blood T cell repertoires in COVID-19. Background on the study: Samples came from the United States, Italy and Spain, spanning acute and convalescent COVID-19. Nucleic acid was either cDNA or gDNA, and it came from T cells, B-cell-depleted T cells, or PBMCs.

In the study's own analysis: Amplification of reference gene primers provided the estimated nucleated cell counts. The assay was immunoSEQ multiplex PCR, and TCRdb's table has in-frame clones only and misses some. D and trimming come from the DNA, and the V and J calls and clone size come from that table. The sample includes 68,000 or so clones, just over 85% of them seen just once. The CDR3 spans 16 residues. The V end was cut by 3 bases, the J end by 7 bases, with 17 bases between. Germline CDR1 reads SGHNT; CDR2 reads YYREEE (reference sequence). The TCR comes from a man aged 30 to 39 with acute or convalescent COVID-19. The chain joins TRBV5-4 to TRBJ1-6, with D possibly TRBD1 on 5 matching bases. Sequenced: peripheral blood. The CDR3 DNA reads as TGTGCCAGCAGCTCGGGGGGTGGTGGGGAGAATTCACCCCTCCACTTT. Amino acids: CASSSGGGGENSPLHF.